A selection of T cell receptor beta chains follows, all from one sample in a study of blood T cell repertoires in COVID-19. Method: immunoSEQ multiplex PCR; TCRdb's copy keeps in-frame clones and lacks some. The sample lists 200,000 or so clones, 75% to 85% occurring once. Sequencing was done on a sample of peripheral blood. The source of these receptors is a woman over 75 with COVID-19, enrolled during active disease. Each CDR3 is given with its conserved first and last residue. The D gene is left open where the match is weak. Clone size, where shown, is once, few, many, or a class for clones that have expanded.

clone_size	d_call	v_call	j_call	cdr3_nt	cdr3_aa
.	.	TRBV5-6	TRBJ1-1	TGTGCCAGCAAGTCAGGGTACACTGAAGCTTTCTTT	CASKSGYTEAFF
.	TRBD2	TRBV5-4	TRBJ2-5	TGTGCCAGCAGCTCGGGACTAGCGGCCGGTGGGGAGACCCAGTACTTC	CASSSGLAAGGETQYF
few	TRBD2	TRBV23-1	TRBJ2-1	TGCGCCAGCATTGCGGGACTAGCGGGAGGTGAGCAGTTCTTC	CASIAGLAGGEQFF
.	.	TRBV19	TRBJ2-7	TGTGCCAGTAGCTCCAGGATACACTTGGAGCAGTACTTC	CASSSRIHLEQYF
once	.	TRBV7-6	TRBJ1-1	TGTGCCAGCAGCTTAGAAGAGGTCCCGAACACTGAAGCTTTCTTT	CASSLEEVPNTEAFF
.	TRBD2	TRBV19	TRBJ2-1	TGTGCCAGTACCGCTCGGGGGGGGGCAATCTACAATGAGCAGTTCTTC	CASTARGGAIYNEQFF
.	.	TRBV29-1	TRBJ1-2	TGCAGCGTTGAAAAACAGCTAATCAACTATGGCTACACCTTC	CSVEKQLINYGYTF
.	.	TRBV2	TRBJ1-2	TGTGCCAGCAGTTGGGGGGGCAGAGGCTACACCTTC	CASSWGGRGYTF
.	.	TRBV29-1	TRBJ1-2	TGCAGCGTTGGCCCCAGAACTAACTATGGCTACACCTTC	CSVGPRTNYGYTF
once	TRBD2	TRBV11-3	TRBJ2-5	TGTGCCAGCAGCTCCTGGACTAGCGAGGAAGAGACCCAGTACTTC	CASSSWTSEEETQYF
.	TRBD1	TRBV5-4	TRBJ1-2	TGTGCCAGCAGCCCGGGACAGAACTATGGCTACACCTTC	CASSPGQNYGYTF
.	.	TRBV14	TRBJ2-7	TGTGCCAGCAGCCAAGATAAACATATAGGCAGGGGTTTATACGAGCAGTACTTC	CASSQDKHIGRGLYEQYF
.	TRBD1	TRBV5-4	TRBJ1-1	TGTGCCAGCAGACCCGACAGGGGGCGCCGGGACACTGAAGCTTTCTTT	CASRPDRGRRDTEAFF
.	TRBD1	TRBV4-3	TRBJ1-2	TGCGCCAGCAGCCAAGATCGGGACAGGTTCAACTATGGCTACACCTTC	CASSQDRDRFNYGYTF
.	.	TRBV6-5	TRBJ1-2	TGTGCCAGCACCCCCGGTCCAGGGTACGATGGCTACACCTTC	CASTPGPGYDGYTF
.	TRBD2	TRBV19	TRBJ2-1	TGTGCCAGTAGAGGGACGGGGACTAGCGGGAGCAATGAGCAGTTCTTC	CASRGTGTSGSNEQFF
.	TRBD2	TRBV29-1	TRBJ2-7	TGCAGCGTTGCGGGACTAGCGGGAGAATACGAGCAGTACTTC	CSVAGLAGEYEQYF
.	.	TRBV5-5	TRBJ1-4	TGTGCCAGCAGCTTGGTCATCCCCAGGGGTGGTGAAAAACTGTTTTTT	CASSLVIPRGGEKLFF
.	.	TRBV6-1	TRBJ1-2	TGTGCCAGCAGTGAAAATTGGGCGTTGAGCTATGGCTACACCTTC	CASSENWALSYGYTF
.	TRBD1	TRBV28	TRBJ2-7	TGTGCCAGCACCCCACAGGGGATCCCCTACGAGCAGTACTTC	CASTPQGIPYEQYF
once	.	TRBV30	TRBJ1-6	TGTGCCTCCCAGCCCCGTCAGGGTCGGCATTCACCCCTCCACTTT	CASQPRQGRHSPLHF
.	.	TRBV18	TRBJ2-1	TGTGCCAGCTCACCACTATTGTTAGATGAGCAGTTCTTC	CASSPLLLDEQFF